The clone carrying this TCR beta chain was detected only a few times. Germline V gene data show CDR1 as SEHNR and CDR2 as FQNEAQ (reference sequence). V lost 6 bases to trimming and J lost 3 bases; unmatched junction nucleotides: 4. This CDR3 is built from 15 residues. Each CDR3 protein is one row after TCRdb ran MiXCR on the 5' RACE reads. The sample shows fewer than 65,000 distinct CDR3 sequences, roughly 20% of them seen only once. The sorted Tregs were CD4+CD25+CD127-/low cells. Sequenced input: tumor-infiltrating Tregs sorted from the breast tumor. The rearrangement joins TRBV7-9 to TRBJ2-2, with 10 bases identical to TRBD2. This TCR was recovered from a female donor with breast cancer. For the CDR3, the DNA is TGTGCCAGCAGAAGCGGGGGGGCCTACACCGGGGAGCTGTTTTTT. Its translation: CASRSGGAYTGELFF.